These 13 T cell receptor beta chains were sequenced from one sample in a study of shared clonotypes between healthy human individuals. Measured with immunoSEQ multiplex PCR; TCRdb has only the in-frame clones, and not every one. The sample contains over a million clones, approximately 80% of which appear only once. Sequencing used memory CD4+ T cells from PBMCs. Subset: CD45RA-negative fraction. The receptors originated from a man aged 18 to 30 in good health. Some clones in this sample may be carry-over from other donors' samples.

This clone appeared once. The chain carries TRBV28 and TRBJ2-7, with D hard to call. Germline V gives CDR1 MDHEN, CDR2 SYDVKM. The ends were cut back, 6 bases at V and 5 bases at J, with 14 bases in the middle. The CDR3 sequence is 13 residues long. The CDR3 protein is CASSPGRINEQYF. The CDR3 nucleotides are TGTGCCAGCAGCCCCGGACGGATTAACGAGCAGTACTTC.

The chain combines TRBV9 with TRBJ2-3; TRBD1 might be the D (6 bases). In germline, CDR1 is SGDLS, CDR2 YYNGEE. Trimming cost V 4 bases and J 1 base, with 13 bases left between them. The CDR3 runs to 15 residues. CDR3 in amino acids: CASSTRTVGTDTQYF. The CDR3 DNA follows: TGTGCCAGCAGCACCCGGACAGTTGGCACAGATACGCAGTATTTT.

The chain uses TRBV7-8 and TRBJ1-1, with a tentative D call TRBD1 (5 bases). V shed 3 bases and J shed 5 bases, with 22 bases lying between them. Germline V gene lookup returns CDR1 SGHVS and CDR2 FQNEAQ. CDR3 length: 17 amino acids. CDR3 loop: CASSFAPGPRTVTEAFF. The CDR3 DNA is TGTGCCAGCAGCTTCGCCCCGGGACCCAGGACGGTAACTGAAGCTTTCTTT.

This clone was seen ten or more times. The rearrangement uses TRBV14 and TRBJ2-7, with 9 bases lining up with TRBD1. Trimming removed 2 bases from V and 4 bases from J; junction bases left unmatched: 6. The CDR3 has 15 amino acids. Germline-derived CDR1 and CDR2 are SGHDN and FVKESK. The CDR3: CASSQFGQGKYEQYF. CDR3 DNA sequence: TGTGCCAGCAGCCAATTCGGACAGGGGAAGTACGAGCAGTACTTC.

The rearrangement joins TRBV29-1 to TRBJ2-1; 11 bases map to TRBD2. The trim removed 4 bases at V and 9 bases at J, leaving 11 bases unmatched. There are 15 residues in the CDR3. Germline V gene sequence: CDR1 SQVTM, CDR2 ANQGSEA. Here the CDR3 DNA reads TGCAGCGTTGTTTTGGGACTAGCGGTAGTGGGTGAGCAGTTCTTC. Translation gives CSVVLGLAVVGEQFF.

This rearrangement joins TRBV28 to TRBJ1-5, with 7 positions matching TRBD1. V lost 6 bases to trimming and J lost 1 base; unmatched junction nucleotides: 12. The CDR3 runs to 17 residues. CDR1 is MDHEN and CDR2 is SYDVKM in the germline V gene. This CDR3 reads CASSETGVKRSNQPQHF. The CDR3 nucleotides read TGTGCCAGCAGCGAAACAGGGGTAAAAAGGAGCAATCAGCCCCAGCATTTT.

Written as DNA, the CDR3 is TGTGCCAGCAGTGAAACGGGGAATTCCTACGAGCAGTACTTC. It is translated as CASSETGNSYEQYF. This sequence joins TRBV6-1 and TRBJ2-7; D perhaps matches TRBD2 (5 bases). The CDR3 loop spans 14 amino acids. Germline V gives CDR1 MNHNS, CDR2 SASEGT. The germline V and J ends were trimmed by 2 bases and 1 base, with 9 bases remaining between them.

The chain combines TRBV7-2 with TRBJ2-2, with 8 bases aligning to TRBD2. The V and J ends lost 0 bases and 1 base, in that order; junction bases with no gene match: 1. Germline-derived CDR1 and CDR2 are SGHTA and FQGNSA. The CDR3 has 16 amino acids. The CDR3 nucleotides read TGTGCCAGCAGCTTAGCGGGACTAGAGAACACCGGGGAGCTGTTTTTT. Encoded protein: CASSLAGLENTGELFF.

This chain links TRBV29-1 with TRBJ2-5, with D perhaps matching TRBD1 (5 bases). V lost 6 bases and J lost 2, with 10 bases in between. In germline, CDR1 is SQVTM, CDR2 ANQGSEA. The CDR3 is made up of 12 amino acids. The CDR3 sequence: CSVDRQQETQYF. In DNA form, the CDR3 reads TGCAGCGTGGACCGACAGCAAGAGACCCAGTACTTC.

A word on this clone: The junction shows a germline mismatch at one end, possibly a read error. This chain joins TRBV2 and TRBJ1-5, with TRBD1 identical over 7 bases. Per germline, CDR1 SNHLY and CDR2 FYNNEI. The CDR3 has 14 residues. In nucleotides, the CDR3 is TGTGCCAGCACCTCTTCTGACAGGGCGCAGCTCCAGCATTTT. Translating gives CASTSSDRAQLQHF.

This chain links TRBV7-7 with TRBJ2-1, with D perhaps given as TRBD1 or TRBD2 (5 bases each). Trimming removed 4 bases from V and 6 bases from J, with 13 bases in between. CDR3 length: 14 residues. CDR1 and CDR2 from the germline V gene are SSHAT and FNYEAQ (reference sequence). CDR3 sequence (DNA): TGTGCCAGCAGCTCGGGATCCCAGGGCAATGAGCAGTTCTTC. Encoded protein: CASSSGSQGNEQFF. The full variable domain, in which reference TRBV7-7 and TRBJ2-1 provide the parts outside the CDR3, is GAGVSQSPRYKVTKRGQDVTLRCDPISSHATLYWYQQALGQGPEFLTYFNYEAQPDKSGLPSDRFSAERPEGSISTLTIQRTEQRDSAMYRCASSSGSQGNEQFFGPGTRLTVL.

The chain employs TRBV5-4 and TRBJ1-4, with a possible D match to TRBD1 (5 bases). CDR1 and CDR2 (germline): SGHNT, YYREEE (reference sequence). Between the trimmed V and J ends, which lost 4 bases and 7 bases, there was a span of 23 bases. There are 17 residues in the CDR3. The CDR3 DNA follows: TGTGCCAGCAGCCCGGGAAGTTCGGGGCGGTCGCGTGAAAAACTGTTTTTT. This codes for CASSPGSSGRSREKLFF.

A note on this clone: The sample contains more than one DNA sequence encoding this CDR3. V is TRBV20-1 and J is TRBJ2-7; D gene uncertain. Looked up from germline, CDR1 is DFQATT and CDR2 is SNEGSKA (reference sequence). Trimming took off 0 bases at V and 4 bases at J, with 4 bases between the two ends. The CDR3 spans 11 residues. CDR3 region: CSARDLYEQYF. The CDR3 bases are TGCAGTGCTAGAGATCTTTACGAGCAGTACTTC.